The 3 T cell receptor beta chains given below trace back to one sample, sequenced in a study of cytomegalovirus exposure and HLA in healthy donors. PCR primers comprised 60 Vbeta and 13 Jbeta primers. This table comes from immunoSEQ multiplex PCR, and its TCRdb copy is limited to in-frame clones, with some not included. This table has 150,000 to 200,000 clones, less than 80% appearing once. The sequenced sample consisted of PBMCs. These TCRs come from a woman in her forties in good health and CMV-seronegative.

The chain uses TRBV2 and TRBJ1-1; 9 nucleotides match TRBD1. The CDR3 spans 14 residues. Germline V CDR1 and CDR2: SNHLY, FYNNEI. The V segment lost 5 bases and the J segment 2 bases; nucleotides outside the gene matches: 3. The CDR3: CASSWTGDNTEAFF. The CDR3 coding sequence is TGTGCCAGCAGTTGGACAGGGGATAACACTGAAGCTTTCTTT.

The chain recombines TRBV10-2 with TRBJ2-3; TRBD1 is a possible D gene (6 bases). CDR3 length equals 15 residues. CDR1 is WSHSY and CDR2 is SAAADI in the germline V gene. V was trimmed by 5 bases and J by 5 bases, leaving 17 bases between them. For the CDR3, the DNA is TGCGCCAGCAGTAACAGGGCCCCGGACGTAGATACGCAGTATTTT. It translates to CASSNRAPDVDTQYF.

The gene calls are TRBV2 and TRBJ2-3; 16 bases fit TRBD2. CDR3 length equals 20 residues. Germline values: CDR1 SNHLY, CDR2 FYNNEI. Trimming at V came to 6 bases and at J to 4 bases, leaving 16 bases not matched to a gene. DNA of the CDR3: TGTGCCAGCAGCCCCACCGGGACTAGCGGGAGGGCCATTGGGGCAGATACGCAGTATTTT. It translates to CASSPTGTSGRAIGADTQYF.